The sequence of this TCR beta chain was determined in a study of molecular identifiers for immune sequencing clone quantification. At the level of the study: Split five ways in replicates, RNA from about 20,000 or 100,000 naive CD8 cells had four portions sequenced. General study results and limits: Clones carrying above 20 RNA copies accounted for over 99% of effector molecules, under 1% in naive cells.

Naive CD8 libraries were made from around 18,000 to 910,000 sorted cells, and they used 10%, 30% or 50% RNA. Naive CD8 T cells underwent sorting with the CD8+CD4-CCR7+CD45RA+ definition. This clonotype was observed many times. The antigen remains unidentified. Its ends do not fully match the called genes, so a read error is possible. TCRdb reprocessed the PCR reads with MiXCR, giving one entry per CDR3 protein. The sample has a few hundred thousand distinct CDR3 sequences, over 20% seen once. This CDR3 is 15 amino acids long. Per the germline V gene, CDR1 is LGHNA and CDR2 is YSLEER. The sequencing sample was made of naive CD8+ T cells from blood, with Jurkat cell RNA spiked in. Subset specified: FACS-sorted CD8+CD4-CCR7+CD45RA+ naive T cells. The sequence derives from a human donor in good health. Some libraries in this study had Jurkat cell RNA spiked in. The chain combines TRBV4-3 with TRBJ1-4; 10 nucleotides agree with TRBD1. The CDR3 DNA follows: TGCGCCAGCAGTCAAGGTGGGACAGGGGTGGAAAAACTGTTTTTT. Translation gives CASSQGGTGVEKLFF.